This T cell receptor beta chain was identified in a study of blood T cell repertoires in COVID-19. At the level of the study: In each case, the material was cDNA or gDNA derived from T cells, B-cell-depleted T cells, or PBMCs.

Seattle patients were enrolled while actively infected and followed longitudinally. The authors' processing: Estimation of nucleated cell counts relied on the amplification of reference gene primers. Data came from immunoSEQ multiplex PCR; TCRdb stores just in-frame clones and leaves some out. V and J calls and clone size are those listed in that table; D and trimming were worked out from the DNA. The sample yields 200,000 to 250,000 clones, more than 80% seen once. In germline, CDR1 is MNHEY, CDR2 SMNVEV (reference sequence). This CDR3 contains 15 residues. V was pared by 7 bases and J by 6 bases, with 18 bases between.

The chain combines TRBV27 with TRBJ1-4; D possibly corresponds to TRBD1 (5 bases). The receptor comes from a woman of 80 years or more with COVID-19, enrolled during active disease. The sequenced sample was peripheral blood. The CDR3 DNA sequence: TGTGCCAGCAAGCGACTGGGGGGATCGGATGAAAAACTGTTTTTT. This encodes CASKRLGGSDEKLFF.